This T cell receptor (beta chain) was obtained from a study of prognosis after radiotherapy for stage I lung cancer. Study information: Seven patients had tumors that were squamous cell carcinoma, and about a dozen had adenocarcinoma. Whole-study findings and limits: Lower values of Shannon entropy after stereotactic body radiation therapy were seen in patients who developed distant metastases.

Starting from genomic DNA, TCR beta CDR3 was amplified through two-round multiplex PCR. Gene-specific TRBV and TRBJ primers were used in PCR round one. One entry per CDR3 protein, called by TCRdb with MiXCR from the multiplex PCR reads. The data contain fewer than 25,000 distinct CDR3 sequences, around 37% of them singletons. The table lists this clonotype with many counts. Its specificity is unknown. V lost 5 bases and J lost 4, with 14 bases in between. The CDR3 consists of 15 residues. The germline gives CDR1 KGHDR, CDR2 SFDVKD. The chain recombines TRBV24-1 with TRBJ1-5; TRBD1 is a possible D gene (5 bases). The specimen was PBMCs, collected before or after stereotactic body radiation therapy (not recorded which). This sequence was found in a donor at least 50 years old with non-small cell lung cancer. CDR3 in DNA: TGTGCCACCAGTGTTGGACACGGACCTAATCAGCCCCAGCATTTT. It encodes CATSVGHGPNQPQHF.